Below, 9 T cell receptor beta chains from the same sample are listed, as sequenced in a study of blood T cell repertoires in COVID-19. The protocol was immunoSEQ multiplex PCR, while the TCRdb copy is restricted to in-frame clones and leaves out a portion. The sample holds approximately 120,000 clones; about 85% are singletons and the top ten take about 3.3%. Sequencing used peripheral blood. The receptors stem from a woman older than 75 with COVID-19, enrolled during active disease.

In its sample, this clone was seen once. The chain uses TRBV6-5 and TRBJ2-5; no definite D call. Germline V lookup: CDR1 MNHEY, CDR2 SVGAGI. The CDR3 has 15 residues. Trimming pared 0 bases from V and 1 base from J, leaving 9 bases between. In DNA form, the CDR3 reads TGTGCCAGCAGTTACTCCGACAACCCCCAAGAGACCCAGTACTTC. This translates into CASSYSDNPQETQYF.

J is TRBJ1-2 and V is TRBV10-2, with 8 positions matching TRBD1. The germline CDR1 and CDR2 sequences are WSHSY and SAAADI. CDR3 length equals 15 residues. V dropped 2 bases and J dropped 2; count of bases not matched to a gene: 4. CDR3 nucleotide sequence: TGCGCCAGCAGTGAGCTACGGACAGGGAACTATGGCTACACCTTC. Translated: CASSELRTGNYGYTF.

The chain is built from TRBV7-2 and TRBJ2-1, with D possibly TRBD2 on 5 matching bases. CDR3 length: 13 amino acids. Germline CDR1 and CDR2: SGHTA and FQGNSA. Trimming cost V 4 bases and J 5 bases, with 9 bases left between them. The CDR3 DNA follows: TGTGCCAGCAGCTCTAGCCCTCACAATGAGCAGTTCTTC. Its protein product is CASSSSPHNEQFF.

The V gene is TRBV7-9, the J gene TRBJ2-1, with TRBD2 matching over 15 bases. V lost 1 base and J lost 8; bases outside the gene matches: 3. Per the germline V gene, CDR1 is SEHNR and CDR2 is FQNEAQ (reference sequence). The CDR3 covers 16 residues. In DNA, the CDR3 is TGTGCCAGCAGCTTAGAGGGACTAGCGGGAGGTCATGAGCAGTTCTTC. Residues: CASSLEGLAGGHEQFF.

This chain connects TRBV19 to TRBJ1-6; TRBD1 aligns across 8 bases. The trim removed 4 bases at V and 5 bases at J, leaving 7 bases unmatched. Germline V gives CDR1 LNHDA, CDR2 SQIVND (reference sequence). This CDR3 spans 16 amino acids. The CDR3 nucleotides read TGTGCCAGTAGTAACCCGACAGGGGCCAATAATTCACCCCTCCACTTT. It translates to CASSNPTGANNSPLHF.

This clone was observed a few times. The gene calls are TRBV14 and TRBJ1-2; 7 bases match TRBD1. Per the germline V gene, CDR1 is SGHDN and CDR2 is FVKESK. The CDR3 extends over 14 amino acids. V trimming: 0 bases; J trimming: 5 bases; junction bases outside the gene matches: 3. The CDR3 sequence is CASSQDKQGYGYTF. The DNA of the CDR3 is TGTGCCAGCAGCCAAGATAAACAGGGGTATGGCTACACCTTC.

The chain has TRBV18 and TRBJ1-2; 7 nucleotides match TRBD1. The ends lost 5 bases at V and 1 base at J; junction bases unmatched: 7. Germline assignment: CDR1 KGHSH and CDR2 LQKENI. This CDR3 region has 15 residues. The CDR3 protein is CASSSSDRLNYGYTF. The CDR3 coding sequence is TGTGCCAGCTCATCATCGGACAGGCTTAACTATGGCTACACCTTC.

The chain joins TRBV2 to TRBJ1-3; 8 bases align to TRBD1. Germline trimming cut 6 bases from V and 0 bases from J; bases unmatched to any gene: 7. CDR1 SNHLY and CDR2 FYNNEI come from the germline V gene. CDR3 length: 16 amino acids. Here the CDR3 DNA reads TGTGCCAGCAGGTTTTCAACAGGGGGCTCTGGAAACACCATATATTTT. This sequence encodes CASRFSTGGSGNTIYF.

CDR3 sequence reads: CASSPLPGQGITDTQYF. The CDR3 DNA sequence: TGTGCCAGCAGCCCTCTACCGGGACAGGGTATCACAGATACGCAGTATTTT. The chain couples TRBV5-4 to TRBJ2-3; 9 nucleotides agree with TRBD1. Trimming cost V 4 bases and J 2 bases; bases outside gene matches: 11. Per germline, CDR1 SGHNT and CDR2 YYREEE (reference sequence). The CDR3 runs 17 residues.